These T cell receptor beta chains were read from a single sample in a study of cytomegalovirus exposure and HLA in healthy donors. The table came from immunoSEQ multiplex PCR; TCRdb's copy has only in-frame clones and leaves some out. The table records about 18,000 clones, more than 65% of them present only once. Sequencing used PBMCs. Source of these receptors: a man aged 18 to 30 in good health and CMV-seronegative. The CDR3 runs from the conserved cysteine through the conserved F or W. D genes are given only for firm matches. For some rows the clone size is stated as once, few or many, or as a class when expanded; others skip it.

>TRBV6-4|-|-|TRBJ2-3
CASSDGATDTQYF
TGTGCCAGCAGTGACGGGGCGACAGATACGCAGTATTTT
>TRBV11-2|TRBD1|-|TRBJ1-1
CASSLLKTGGFGEAFF
TGTGCCAGCAGCCTCCTCAAAACAGGGGGCTTTGGTGAAGCTTTCTTT
>TRBV6-1|-|-|TRBJ1-5
CASSESWPGDQPQHF
TGTGCCAGCAGTGAAAGTTGGCCAGGGGATCAGCCCCAGCATTTT
>TRBV30|-|-|TRBJ1-5
CAWSSGGNINQPQHF
TGTGCCTGGAGTTCGGGGGGAAATATTAACCAGCCCCAGCATTTT
>TRBV30|-|-|TRBJ1-2
CAWSGDNTNYGYTF
TGTGCCTGGAGTGGGGACAATACTAACTATGGCTACACCTTC
>TRBV7-2|TRBD1|-|TRBJ1-6
CASSRQGALNNSPLHF
TGTGCCAGCAGCCGACAGGGGGCTCTGAATAATTCACCCCTCCACTTT
>TRBV6-1|TRBD2|few|TRBJ2-1
CASRIAGGYSGEQFF
TGTGCCAGCAGAATAGCGGGAGGGTACTCCGGGGAGCAGTTCTTC
>TRBV10-3|TRBD1|-|TRBJ1-1
CAISVGQGAGNTEAFF
TGTGCCATCAGTGTTGGACAGGGGGCGGGGAACACTGAAGCTTTCTTT
>TRBV5-4|-|-|TRBJ2-7
CASSLYQREQYF
TGTGCCAGCAGCTTGTATCAACGGGAGCAGTACTTC
>TRBV4-3|-|-|TRBJ1-2
CASSQDEQGLNYGYTF
TGCGCCAGCAGCCAAGATGAACAGGGCCTTAACTATGGCTACACCTTC
>TRBV7-2|-|few|TRBJ1-1
CASSLTVGRATEAFF
TGTGCCAGCAGTCTCACCGTGGGGAGGGCCACTGAAGCTTTCTTT
>TRBV25-1|TRBD1|-|TRBJ1-1
CASRTGTGEAFF
TGTGCCAGCAGAACCGGGACAGGGGAAGCTTTCTTT
>TRBV7-6|-|-|TRBJ1-1
CASSLAQYTEAFF
TGTGCCAGCAGCTTAGCCCAGTACACTGAAGCTTTCTTT
>TRBV19|-|-|TRBJ1-2
CASSISPSRWRTF
TGTGCCAGTAGTATCTCTCCTTCGCGGTGGAGAACCTTC
>TRBV5-1|TRBD1|few|TRBJ2-7
CASSKVPGQGTLYEQYF
TGCGCCAGCAGCAAGGTACCGGGACAGGGGACCTTATACGAGCAGTACTTC
>TRBV4-3|TRBD1|-|TRBJ1-2
CASSQILGQGYGYTF
TGCGCCAGCAGCCAAATCCTGGGACAGGGCTATGGCTACACCTTC
>TRBV6-5|-|-|TRBJ2-2
CASSYLNTGELFF
TGTGCCAGCAGTTACCTGAACACCGGGGAGCTGTTTTTT
>TRBV4-1|-|-|TRBJ1-5
CASSLTWTENQPQHF
TGCGCCAGCAGCCTAACATGGACAGAGAATCAGCCCCAGCATTTT
>TRBV5-6|-|-|TRBJ2-1
CASSNRYNEQFF
TGTGCCAGCAGCAACAGATACAATGAGCAGTTCTTC
>TRBV5-6|-|-|TRBJ2-7
CASSSSRRGLGNEQYF
TGTGCCAGCAGCTCCTCGCGTAGGGGCCTAGGGAACGAGCAGTACTTC
>TRBV4-2|TRBD1|-|TRBJ1-2
CASSPYGQGTDGYTF
TGTGCCAGCAGCCCGTACGGACAGGGGACTGATGGCTACACCTTC
>TRBV6-5|TRBD1|-|TRBJ1-2
CASSSRTGVYGYTF
TGTGCCAGCAGTTCCAGGACAGGGGTCTATGGCTACACCTTC
>TRBV7-9|-|-|TRBJ1-2
CASSTGTLELYGYTF
TGTGCCAGCAGCACCGGGACACTTGAACTCTATGGCTACACCTTC
>TRBV30|TRBD1|-|TRBJ1-1
CACTGTAASEAFF
TGTGCCTGCACCGGGACAGCCGCCTCTGAAGCTTTCTTT
>TRBV29-1|-|few|TRBJ1-2
CSVEGLSYGYTF
TGCAGCGTTGAAGGTCTATCCTATGGCTACACCTTC
>TRBV5-1|TRBD2|-|TRBJ2-7
CASAAGAGGHEQYF
TGCGCCAGCGCGGCGGGAGCGGGAGGACACGAGCAGTACTTC
>TRBV5-6|-|-|TRBJ2-7
CASSYGNRARSGEQYF
TGTGCCAGCAGCTATGGTAACAGGGCCCGTTCGGGGGAGCAGTACTTC
>TRBV2|-|-|TRBJ2-2
CASSATGLQSGELFF
TGTGCCAGCAGTGCGACGGGACTGCAGTCCGGGGAGCTGTTTTTT
>TRBV4-2|-|once|TRBJ2-5
CASSTMGRGGREETQYF
TGTGCCAGCAGTACAATGGGGAGGGGGGGAAGAGAAGAGACCCAGTACTTC
>TRBV29-1|TRBD2|once|TRBJ2-1
CSVLVLAGVGEQFF
TGCAGCGTTCTGGTACTAGCGGGAGTAGGGGAGCAGTTCTTC
>TRBV30|TRBD2|few|TRBJ2-7
CAWGREGPYEQYF
TGTGCCTGGGGGCGGGAGGGCCCCTACGAGCAGTACTTC
>TRBV29-1|TRBD1|-|TRBJ1-1
CSVRQGAGTEAFF
TGCAGCGTTAGACAGGGGGCTGGAACTGAAGCTTTCTTT